These 13 T cell receptor beta chains originate from one sample sequenced in a study of blood T cell repertoires in COVID-19. Clones were sequenced by immunoSEQ multiplex PCR, and TCRdb holds only the in-frame ones, with some missing. The sample lists more than 450,000 clones; roughly 87% were seen once. Sample: PBMCs or T cells enriched from blood (not recorded which). Receptors originate from a woman in her late teens or twenties who had recovered from COVID-19.

Written as DNA, the CDR3 is TGTGCCAGCAGTGCTCGGACAGGGGAGGGCGGCTACACCTTC. Residues: CASSARTGEGGYTF. V gene TRBV2 combines with J gene TRBJ1-2; 9 nucleotides agree with TRBD1. The germline gives CDR1 SNHLY, CDR2 FYNNEI. This CDR3 comprises 14 residues. The V and J ends lost 4 bases and 8 bases, in that order; junction bases with no gene match: 8.

The table lists this clone with a few counts. The chain has TRBV27 and TRBJ1-1; no firm D call. Between the trimmed V and J ends, which lost 5 bases and 2 bases, there was a span of 12 bases. Germline V gene data show CDR1 as MNHEY and CDR2 as SMNVEV (reference sequence). This CDR3 has 14 amino acids. The CDR3 loop is CASSTPGINTEAFF. CDR3 nucleotide sequence: TGTGCCAGCAGTACCCCCGGTATCAACACTGAAGCTTTCTTT.

The J gene is TRBJ1-2, the V gene TRBV2, with D maybe TRBD1 (5 bases). V lost 2 bases and J 5 bases, leaving 12 bases between the germline ends. This CDR3 has 14 residues. Germline CDR1 is SNHLY and CDR2 is FYNNEI. As DNA, the CDR3 is TGTGCCAGCAGTGAATCGTGGACACCTTATGGCTACACCTTC. Translated, it gives CASSESWTPYGYTF. Combining the CDR3 with reference TRBV2 and TRBJ1-2 gives the whole variable domain EPEVTQTPSHQVTQMGQEVILRCVPISNHLYFYWYRQILGQKVEFLVSFYNNEISEKSEIFDDQFSVERPDGSNFTLKIRSTKLEDSAMYFCASSESWTPYGYTFGSGTRLTVV.

The count of this clone is one. The V gene is TRBV30, the J gene TRBJ1-2, with a tentative D call TRBD1 (5 bases). Germline V lookup: CDR1 GTSNPN, CDR2 SVGIG (reference sequence). The CDR3 totals 12 residues. V lost 7 bases, J lost 8 bases, and 17 bases lay in between. CDR3 sequence (DNA): TGTGCCTTCCACCATGCGGGGGGGGGCTACACCTTC. As protein: CAFHHAGGGYTF.

This clone was recorded once. CDR3 DNA sequence: TGTGCCAGTAGGGACAGGGGGCAGGATGGCTACACCTTC. As protein: CASRDRGQDGYTF. The chain carries TRBV19 and TRBJ1-2, with 11 bases that match TRBD1. V trimming: 6 bases; J trimming: 6 bases; junction bases outside the gene matches: 3. Germline CDR1 LNHDA, CDR2 SQIVND (reference sequence). This CDR3 spans 13 amino acids.

The gene calls are TRBV30 and TRBJ1-6; 7 bases fit TRBD1. CDR3 length equals 15 residues. The germline V gene has CDR1 GTSNPN and CDR2 SVGIG (reference sequence). With V trimmed by 5 bases and J by 7 bases, 11 bases remained unmatched. The CDR3 spells CAWRFNDRDNSPLHF. CDR3 bases: TGTGCCTGGCGCTTTAATGACAGGGACAATTCACCCCTCCACTTT. The variable domain in full, completed from reference TRBV30 and TRBJ1-6, reads SQTIHQWPATLVQPVGSPLSLECTVEGTSNPNLYWYRQAAGRGLQLLFYSVGIGQISSEVPQNLSASRPQDRQFILSSKKLLLSDSGFYLCAWRFNDRDNSPLHFGNGTRLTVT.

The chain employs TRBV19 and TRBJ1-2; D call uncertain. The CDR3 runs to 16 residues. Trimming shortened V by 6 bases and J by 4 bases, and 21 bases separated the two germline ends. The V gene's germline CDR1 is LNHDA and CDR2 SQIVND (reference sequence). The CDR3 sequence: CASSPEPVIYLYGYTF. The CDR3 DNA follows: TGTGCCAGTAGCCCCGAGCCGGTTATCTACCTCTATGGCTACACCTTC.

The chain uses TRBV27 and TRBJ2-1; 9 bases fit TRBD2. CDR1 and CDR2 (germline): MNHEY, SMNVEV (reference sequence). After removal of 8 bases from V and 7 bases from J, the junction contained 15 bases not matched to a gene. The CDR3 contains 16 residues. Written as DNA, the CDR3 is TGTGCCAGCGGACAAATGGGACTAGCCTTGAGGAATGAGCAGTTCTTC. Translated: CASGQMGLALRNEQFF.

This rearrangement joins TRBV5-1 to TRBJ1-2; 8 positions match TRBD1. The CDR3 runs 14 residues. Per germline, CDR1 SGHRS and CDR2 YFSETQ. V shed 8 bases, J shed 4 bases, and the junction held 10 bases outside the gene matches. CDR3 loop: CASNPGGEGYGYTF. As DNA, the CDR3 is TGCGCCAGTAACCCAGGGGGCGAGGGCTATGGCTACACCTTC.

This clone was recorded only once. This rearrangement joins TRBV7-3 to TRBJ2-6, with a weak D call TRBD2 (6 bases). The V end lost 0 bases, the J end lost 0 bases, and 6 bases lay between the germline ends. Germline values: CDR1 SGHTA, CDR2 FQGTGA. The CDR3 extends over 16 amino acids. This CDR3 is CASSLTGGSGANVLTF. The CDR3 region has the DNA TGTGCCAGCAGCTTAACGGGGGGCTCTGGGGCCAACGTCCTGACTTTC.

The sample holds a few counts of this clone. V gene TRBV6-1 combines with J gene TRBJ1-1; D is unresolved. The CDR3 spans 14 residues. V was cut by 2 bases and J by 7 bases, with 14 bases left in between. The germline gives CDR1 MNHNS, CDR2 SASEGT. CDR3 amino acids: CASSERLKRIEAFF. In DNA form, the CDR3 reads TGTGCCAGCAGTGAAAGATTGAAGAGGATTGAAGCTTTCTTT.

The V call is TRBV15, the J call TRBJ2-2; D not resolved. The CDR3 is 16 amino acids. CDR1 is LNHNV and CDR2 is YYDKDF in the germline V gene (reference sequence). V shed 0 bases and J shed 2 bases, with 10 bases lying between them. The CDR3 reads CATSREVTANTGELFF. DNA of the CDR3: TGTGCCACCAGCAGAGAAGTAACAGCCAACACCGGGGAGCTGTTTTTT.

In regard to this clone: At the DNA level, this CDR3 is encoded by other sequences in the same sample as well. The chain's CDR3 is CASSMTGTNEKLFF. The CDR3 DNA sequence: TGTGCCAGTAGTATGACGGGTACTAATGAAAAACTGTTTTTT. This sequence joins TRBV19 and TRBJ1-4, with D unresolved. The germline V and J ends were trimmed by 3 bases and 2 bases, with 7 bases remaining between them. Germline CDR1 and CDR2: LNHDA and SQIVND (reference sequence). The CDR3 covers 14 residues.